These 29 T cell receptor beta chains share one sample of origin, sequenced in a study of T cell repertoires in cytomegalovirus infection. TCRdb reprocessed the reads via MiXCR and lists one record per CDR3 protein. This sample has approximately 180,000 distinct CDR3 sequences, with under 25% found just once. Sequencing used PBMCs. Receptors were obtained from a human donor in good health (CMV status not recorded). Some clones in this sample may be carry-over from other donors' samples.

This clonotype was observed a few times. The V gene is TRBV6-8, the J gene TRBJ1-6, with D possibly matching TRBD1 (6 bases). Germline CDR1 is MNHGY and CDR2 is SAAAGT. The CDR3 runs to 14 residues. Trimming cost V 2 bases and J 9 bases, with 11 bases left between them. The CDR3 loop is CASSYRTGSSPLHF. CDR3 bases: TGTGCCAGCAGTTACCGTACAGGGTCTTCACCCCTCCACTTT.

This clonotype was found a few times. The CDR3 coding sequence is TGTGCCAGCAGTGGGGACTTCCAAGAGACCCAGTACTTC. Protein: CASSGDFQETQYF. The rearrangement joins TRBV25-1 to TRBJ2-5; possible D gene TRBD2, 6 bases. The V end lost 4 bases, the J end lost 1 base, and 7 bases lay between the germline ends. The CDR3 runs 13 residues. The germline CDR1 and CDR2 sequences are MGHDK and SYGVNS.

In regard to this clonotype: It may be a read error: a sequence one base away is much more abundant. The rearrangement uses TRBV12-3 or TRBV12-4 and TRBJ2-1, with 11 bases lining up with TRBD2. V lost 5 bases and J lost 6; bases outside the gene matches: 9. The CDR3 runs to 16 residues. The CDR3 sequence: CASSVHTSGGSNEQFF. Here the CDR3 DNA reads TGTGCCAGCAGTGTCCACACTAGCGGGGGATCCAATGAGCAGTTCTTC.

This clonotype was detected a few times. The CDR3 here is CAISDEESNQPQHF. The DNA of the CDR3 is TGTGCCATCAGTGATGAGGAAAGCAATCAGCCCCAGCATTTT. The chain has TRBV10-3 and TRBJ1-5; no clear D. Per germline, CDR1 ENHRY and CDR2 SYGVKD. This CDR3 comprises 14 residues. With 3 bases removed from V and 1 base from J, the gap between germline ends came to 7 bases.

The V call is TRBV3-1, the J call TRBJ1-2, with 8 nucleotides matching TRBD1. The ends lost 1 base at V and 3 bases at J; junction bases unmatched: 1. CDR3 size: 14 residues. Germline V lookup: CDR1 LGHDT, CDR2 YNNKEL (reference sequence). This chain's CDR3 is CASSQGTGHYGYTF. CDR3 DNA: TGTGCCAGCAGCCAAGGGACAGGGCACTATGGCTACACCTTC.

The chain combines TRBV7-3 with TRBJ1-4, with D uncertain. The ends were cut back, 4 bases at V and 2 bases at J, with 8 bases in the middle. Looked up from germline, CDR1 is SGHTA and CDR2 is FQGTGA. The CDR3 runs 14 residues. In nucleotides, the CDR3 is TGTGCCAGCAGCTCCGGCAGGACTAATGAAAAACTGTTTTTT. The encoded protein is CASSSGRTNEKLFF.

This clonotype came up a few times. The V call is TRBV5-1, the J call TRBJ2-5; 9 nucleotides agree with TRBD2. V shed 2 bases and J 2 bases; nucleotides not matched to a gene: 4. This CDR3 spans 15 amino acids. Germline V gives CDR1 SGHRS, CDR2 YFSETQ. The CDR3 DNA reads TGCGCCAGCAGCTTTAGCGGGAGCGGGCAAGAGACCCAGTACTTC. Amino acids: CASSFSGSGQETQYF. Full variable domain (remainder filled in from reference TRBV5-1 and TRBJ2-5): KAGVTQTPRYLIKTRGQQVTLSCSPISGHRSVSWYQQTPGQGLQFLFEYFSETQRNKGNFPGRFSGRQFSNSRSEMNVSTLELGDSALYLCASSFSGSGQETQYFGPGTRLLVL.

This clonotype was seen more than once but under ten times. The V and J genes are TRBV28 and TRBJ2-7; 7 positions match TRBD2. Trimming cost V 7 bases and J 4 bases; bases outside gene matches: 16. CDR1 is MDHEN and CDR2 is SYDVKM in the germline V gene. This CDR3 region has 16 residues. As DNA, the CDR3 is TGTGCCAGCAAAAGGGTCCCTGCGGGAGTAGGGTACGAGCAGTACTTC. It yields the protein CASKRVPAGVGYEQYF.

The chain links TRBV7-6 to TRBJ1-1; TRBD1 matches at 8 bases. CDR1 is SGHVS, CDR2 FNYEAQ, per germline. V was pared by 2 bases and J by 1 base, with 3 bases of the junction left unmatched. This CDR3 region has 15 residues. CDR3 region: CASSLQGAPNTEAFF. As DNA, the CDR3 is TGTGCCAGCAGCTTACAGGGGGCCCCGAACACTGAAGCTTTCTTT.

This clonotype was detected many times. This rearrangement joins TRBV7-2 to TRBJ2-3, with no clear D. This CDR3 is 17 amino acids long. The V gene's germline CDR1 is SGHTA and CDR2 FQGNSA. The germline V and J ends were trimmed by 1 base and 0 bases, with 14 bases remaining between them. The CDR3 here is CASSLVSVRPSTDTQYF. CDR3 nucleotides: TGTGCCAGCAGCTTAGTCTCCGTCCGGCCTAGCACAGATACGCAGTATTTT.

The genes are TRBV29-1 and TRBJ1-2; no clear D. This CDR3 is built from 12 residues. Germline CDR1 SQVTM, CDR2 ANQGSEA. Trimming pared 7 bases from V and 4 bases from J, leaving 13 bases between. CDR3 bases: TGCAGCGCCGAAGGGCAAAGCTATGGCTACACCTTC. As protein: CSAEGQSYGYTF.

This clonotype appeared many times. The chain combines TRBV7-8 with TRBJ2-7; weak D call: TRBD2 (7 bases). V was clipped by 11 bases and J by 6 bases, with 20 bases between them. The CDR3 totals 13 residues. The germline CDR1 and CDR2 sequences are SGHVS and FQNEAQ. In DNA form, the CDR3 reads TGTGCCTCTGCCAGTCACAGGGAGGGCGAGCAGTACTTC. Its protein is CASASHREGEQYF.

The V gene is TRBV6-1, the J gene TRBJ2-1; D might be TRBD1 or TRBD2, each matching 5 bases. CDR3 length: 12 amino acids. The V gene lost 5 bases and the J gene lost 8 bases, with 10 bases spanning the gap. The germline gives CDR1 MNHNS, CDR2 SASEGT. CDR3 amino acids: CASSLGTHEQFF. CDR3 bases: TGTGCCAGCAGTCTGGGGACGCATGAGCAGTTCTTC.

This sequence joins TRBV28 and TRBJ2-4, with 8 bases matching TRBD2. Trimming took 8 bases from V and 0 from J; bases not matched to a gene: 6. The CDR3 is made up of 15 amino acids. The germline CDR1 and CDR2 sequences are MDHEN and SYDVKM. CDR3 coding DNA: TGTGCCAGCGGCACTAGCGGACTAGCCAAAAACATTCAGTACTTC. It is translated as CASGTSGLAKNIQYF.

The chain recombines TRBV7-2 with TRBJ1-5; possibly TRBD1 for D (6 bases). The CDR3 sequence is 16 residues long. V lost 2 bases to trimming and J lost 2 bases, with 13 bases between them. Germline CDR1 is SGHTA and CDR2 is FQGNSA. CDR3 in amino acids: CASSLSRGGGNQPQHF. The CDR3 DNA sequence: TGTGCCAGCAGCTTAAGCCGAGGGGGGGGCAATCAGCCCCAGCATTTT.

The rearrangement joins TRBV12-3 or TRBV12-4 to TRBJ1-1, with D possibly matching TRBD1 (5 bases). Deletions cut 6 bases from V and 8 bases from J, with 10 bases between. There are 11 residues in the CDR3. In DNA form, the CDR3 reads TGTGCCAGCAGCTTACGGGGGGAAGCTTTCTTT. This codes for CASSLRGEAFF.

This clonotype appeared a few times. The gene calls are TRBV12-3 or TRBV12-4 and TRBJ1-1; D not resolved. The CDR3 runs to 12 residues. V lost 7 bases to trimming and J lost 3 bases, with 9 bases between them. CDR3: CASKKADTEAFF. CDR3 nucleotide sequence: TGTGCCAGCAAGAAGGCGGACACTGAAGCTTTCTTT.

V gene TRBV2 combines with J gene TRBJ2-4; 11 bases match TRBD2. Germline trimming cut 5 bases from V and 7 bases from J; bases unmatched to any gene: 4. Germline V gene data show CDR1 as SNHLY and CDR2 as FYNNEI. This CDR3 is 14 amino acids long. CDR3 in DNA: TGTGCCAGCAGTCCTCGGACTAGCGGGAACATTCAGTACTTC. Translated: CASSPRTSGNIQYF.

Remarks on this clonotype: One end of the junction is discordant with germline, which a read error may explain. The chain combines TRBV7-2 with TRBJ2-1, with D possibly being TRBD2 (6 bases). Germline V gene data show CDR1 as SGHTA and CDR2 as FQGNSA. The CDR3 runs to 15 residues. The CDR3 DNA follows: TGTGCCAGCAGCTTGGAGGGGAGCTCCTACAATGAGCCGTTCTTC. This gives the protein CASSLEGSSYNEPFF.

V usage is TRBV28 and J usage is TRBJ2-5; D remains unclear. V was pared by 7 bases and J by 7 bases, with 16 bases between. CDR1 MDHEN and CDR2 SYDVKM come from the germline V gene. The CDR3 is 13 residues long. Here the CDR3 reads CASKERVLGTQYF. The DNA for the CDR3 is TGTGCCAGCAAAGAAAGGGTGTTAGGGACCCAGTACTTC.

A note on this clonotype: The junction shows a germline mismatch at one end, possibly a read error. The V and J genes are TRBV4-1 and TRBJ1-5; D is perhaps TRBD1 (6 bases). CDR1 is MGHRA and CDR2 is YSYEKL in the germline V gene. The CDR3 is 14 amino acids. The CDR3 here is CASSLVGGNQPQHF. CDR3 nucleotides: TGTGCCAGCTCTCTCGTAGGGGGAAATCAGCCCCAGCATTTT.

Only a few counts were recorded for this clonotype. The CDR3 bases are TGTGCCAGCAGCTTAGGGGCGGGAGTGGAGACCCAGTACTTC. Its translation: CASSLGAGVETQYF. The J gene is TRBJ2-5, the V gene TRBV7-2; 7 positions agree with TRBD2. This CDR3 has 14 residues. Germline V gene sequence: CDR1 SGHTA, CDR2 FQGNSA. Trimming at V came to 1 base and at J to 5 bases, leaving 4 bases not matched to a gene.

This clonotype turned up a few times. The CDR3 spells CASSATLRETQYF. CDR3 sequence (DNA): TGTGCCAGTAGTGCAACCCTAAGGGAGACCCAGTACTTC. The chain is built from TRBV19 and TRBJ2-5, with D hard to call. Germline V lookup: CDR1 LNHDA, CDR2 SQIVND (reference sequence). This CDR3 region has 13 residues. Trimming left V 5 bases short and J 5 bases short, with 12 bases between.

V gene TRBV4-3 combines with J gene TRBJ2-1, with D perhaps matching TRBD2 (5 bases). The CDR3 is 16 amino acids. The V gene's germline CDR1 is LGHNA and CDR2 YSLEER. V was pared by 0 bases and J by 10 bases, with 19 bases between. The DNA of the CDR3 is TGCGCCAGCAGCCAAGATGGTTCGGCTAGCCGAGGAGAGCAGTTCTTC. This translates into CASSQDGSASRGEQFF.

This clonotype was counted a few times. CDR3 nucleotide sequence: TGCAGTGCTAGCGGTTTTTTGCCAGGACAGACCTACAATGAGCAGTTCTTC. As protein: CSASGFLPGQTYNEQFF. The chain links TRBV20-1 to TRBJ2-1, with D possibly TRBD1 on 6 matching bases. This CDR3 spans 17 amino acids. Germline V gene sequence: CDR1 DFQATT, CDR2 SNEGSKA (reference sequence). Trimming took 3 bases from V and 2 from J, leaving 20 bases between them.

This chain uses TRBV24-1 with TRBJ2-1; D is undetermined. The V end lost 6 bases, the J end lost 6 bases, and 5 bases lay between the germline ends. Germline V gives CDR1 KGHDR, CDR2 SFDVKD. The CDR3 loop spans 11 amino acids. For the CDR3, the DNA is TGTGCCACCAGTTCTATCAATGAGCAGTTCTTC. It yields the protein CATSSINEQFF.

The chain recombines TRBV12-3 or TRBV12-4 with TRBJ1-4; no clear D. Trimming left V 1 base short and J 7 bases short, with 13 bases between. This CDR3 has 15 amino acids. The CDR3 sequence: CASSLGSQVGEKLFF. CDR3 DNA sequence: TGTGCCAGCAGTTTAGGGTCACAAGTGGGTGAAAAACTGTTTTTT.

The chain uses TRBV4-3 and TRBJ2-1, with 13 nucleotides matching TRBD2. Germline-derived CDR1 and CDR2 are LGHNA and YSLEER. The CDR3 length is 14 residues. J lost 9 bases, V lost 5 bases, and 4 bases had no gene match. CDR3: CASSFGLAGAEQFF. The DNA for the CDR3 is TGCGCCAGCAGCTTCGGACTAGCGGGAGCTGAGCAGTTCTTC.

This rearrangement joins TRBV14 to TRBJ1-1; unclear D gene. Trimming left V 1 base short and J 2 bases short, with 8 bases between. Germline V gives CDR1 SGHDN, CDR2 FVKESK. This CDR3 contains 14 residues. CDR3 DNA sequence: TGTGCCAGCAGCCAAGTTCGAAGTAACACTGAAGCTTTCTTT. It is translated as CASSQVRSNTEAFF.